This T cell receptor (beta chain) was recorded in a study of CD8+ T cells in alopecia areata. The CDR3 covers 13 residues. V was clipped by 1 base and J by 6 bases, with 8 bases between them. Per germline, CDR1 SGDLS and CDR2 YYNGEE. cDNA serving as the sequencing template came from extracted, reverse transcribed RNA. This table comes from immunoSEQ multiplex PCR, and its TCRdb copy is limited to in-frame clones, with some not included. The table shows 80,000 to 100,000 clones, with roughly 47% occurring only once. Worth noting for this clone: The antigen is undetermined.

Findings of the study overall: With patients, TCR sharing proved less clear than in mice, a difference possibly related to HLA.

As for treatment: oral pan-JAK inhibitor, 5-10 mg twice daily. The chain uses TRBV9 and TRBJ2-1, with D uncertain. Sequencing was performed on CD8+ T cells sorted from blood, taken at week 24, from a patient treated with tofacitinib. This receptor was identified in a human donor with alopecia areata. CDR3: CASSVKGSNEQFF. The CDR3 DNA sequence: TGTGCCAGCAGCGTAAAGGGATCCAATGAGCAGTTCTTC.